A single sample is the source of the 32 T cell receptor beta chains below, sequenced in a study of blood T cell repertoires in COVID-19. This table comes from immunoSEQ multiplex PCR, and its TCRdb copy is limited to in-frame clones, with some not included. The sample carries 200,000 to 250,000 clones, around 84% recorded once. The specimen was PBMCs or T cells enriched from blood (not recorded which). The receptors here all came from a woman aged 40 to 55 who had recovered from COVID-19.

The gene calls are TRBV2 and TRBJ2-5; D might be TRBD1 (6 bases). The CDR3 covers 12 residues. Trimming shortened V by 11 bases and J by 5 bases, and 15 bases separated the two germline ends. CDR1 and CDR2 (germline): SNHLY, FYNNEI. The CDR3 sequence is CAGSGDFETQYF. CDR3 in DNA: TGTGCCGGATCAGGGGATTTTGAGACCCAGTACTTC.

The chain joins TRBV7-9 to TRBJ2-2, with TRBD2 matching 16 bases. This CDR3 has 18 residues. The junction had 7 bases not matched to a gene; V was cut back by 5 bases and J by 4 bases. Germline CDR1 SEHNR, CDR2 FQNEAQ (reference sequence). The CDR3 DNA reads TGTGCCAGCAGCCCTGGGACTAGCGGGAGGGCGGCCACCGGGGAGCTGTTTTTT. Its translation: CASSPGTSGRAATGELFF.

This chain uses TRBV11-3 with TRBJ1-3; TRBD1 matches at 11 bases. CDR1 and CDR2 from the germline V gene are SGHNT and YENEEA. There are 16 residues in the CDR3. Germline trimming cut 6 bases from V and 8 bases from J; bases unmatched to any gene: 12. The DNA for the CDR3 is TGTGCCAGCAGTCCTCCGGGACAGGGGGAAGAAGACACCATATATTTT. Amino acid sequence: CASSPPGQGEEDTIYF.

This clone has a single count. The CDR3 DNA sequence: TGTGCCACCAGCCGACAGGGTCCAGTAGCCAAAAACATTCAGTACTTC. Translation: CATSRQGPVAKNIQYF. The chain recombines TRBV15 with TRBJ2-4; TRBD1 aligns across 7 bases. In germline, CDR1 is LNHNV, CDR2 YYDKDF (reference sequence). The CDR3 consists of 16 residues. Germline trimming cut 5 bases from V and 0 bases from J; bases unmatched to any gene: 7.

The CDR3 protein is CASSYVSGLWNEQFF. For the CDR3, the DNA is TGTGCCAGCAGCTACGTAAGCGGACTGTGGAATGAGCAGTTCTTC. The V and J genes are TRBV6-5 and TRBJ2-1; a possible D gene is TRBD2 (5 bases). This CDR3 contains 15 residues. CDR1 is MNHEY and CDR2 is SVGAGI in the germline V gene. V was trimmed by 6 bases and J by 7 bases, leaving 19 bases between them.

V is TRBV18 and J is TRBJ1-6; no clear D gene. There are 14 residues in the CDR3. Germline V gene lookup returns CDR1 KGHSH and CDR2 LQKENI. Deletions cut 3 bases from V and 8 bases from J, with 11 bases between. CDR3 nucleotide sequence: TGTGCCAGCTCACCGATCGTTGGCTATTCACCCCTCCACTTT. The encoded protein is CASSPIVGYSPLHF. Full variable domain (remainder filled in from reference TRBV18 and TRBJ1-6): NAGVMQNPRHLVRRRGQEARLRCSPMKGHSHVYWYRQLPEEGLKFMVYLQKENIIDESGMPKERFSAEFPKEGPSILRIQQVVRGDSAAYFCASSPIVGYSPLHFGNGTRLTVT.

The chain links TRBV7-2 to TRBJ2-7, with TRBD2 matching over 8 bases. From germline, CDR1 is SGHTA and CDR2 FQGNSA. V dropped 1 base and J dropped 3; count of bases not matched to a gene: 2. This CDR3 comprises 14 residues. CDR3 in amino acids: CASSLGTSYYEQYF. CDR3 bases: TGTGCCAGCAGCTTAGGGACTAGCTACTACGAGCAGTACTTC.

V and J are TRBV29-1 and TRBJ1-1; TRBD1 agrees at 7 bases. The CDR3 contains 13 residues. Germline V CDR1 and CDR2: SQVTM, ANQGSEA. Unmatched junction bases numbered 11, after V lost 7 bases and J lost 6 bases. This CDR3 reads CSALGGGQAEAFF. CDR3 bases: TGCAGCGCTTTAGGGGGAGGACAGGCTGAAGCTTTCTTT.

This chain uses TRBV7-2 with TRBJ2-2, with 7 positions matching TRBD2. CDR3 size: 18 residues. V dropped 4 bases and J dropped 1; count of bases not matched to a gene: 12. CDR1 and CDR2 from the germline V gene are SGHTA and FQGNSA. This chain's CDR3 is CASSYRGPSSGNTGELFF. The CDR3, as DNA: TGTGCCAGCAGCTACCGTGGGCCGTCTAGCGGGAACACCGGGGAGCTGTTTTTT.

This clone was found once. The V call is TRBV7-8, the J call TRBJ2-7; 8 positions agree with TRBD1. This CDR3 spans 16 amino acids. Germline V gene lookup returns CDR1 SGHVS and CDR2 FQNEAQ. Trimming cost V 1 base and J 0 bases; bases outside gene matches: 5. CDR3 region: CASSLDTGGSSYEQYV. Here the CDR3 DNA reads TGTGCCAGCAGCTTAGACACAGGGGGAAGCTCCTACGAGCAGTACGTC.

This chain links TRBV7-2 with TRBJ2-2; tentative D call: TRBD2 (6 bases). CDR1 is SGHTA, CDR2 FQGNSA, per germline. The CDR3 is made up of 16 amino acids. Trimming took 5 bases from V and 0 from J, leaving 13 bases between them. CDR3 sequence reads: CASSPSGLSNTGELFF. CDR3 coding DNA: TGTGCCAGCAGCCCCTCGGGACTTTCGAACACCGGGGAGCTGTTTTTT.

This clone was seen once. V gene TRBV6-5 combines with J gene TRBJ2-1, with 7 bases lining up with TRBD2. The CDR3 runs 15 residues. The germline V gene has CDR1 MNHEY and CDR2 SVGAGI. V was clipped by 0 bases and J by 3 bases; unmatched bases: 2. CDR3 coding DNA: TGTGCCAGCAGTTACTCCGCGGGAGTCTACAATGAGCAGTTCTTC. Protein: CASSYSAGVYNEQFF.

The CDR3 loop is CASSQGWQGNTIYF. The DNA of the CDR3 is TGTGCCAGCAGCCAAGGGTGGCAGGGAAACACCATATATTTT. The V call is TRBV3-1 (or the pseudogene TRBV3-2), the J call TRBJ1-3; D is uncertain. V was clipped by 1 base and J by 4 bases, with 8 bases between them. Germline loops: CDR1 LGHDT, CDR2 YNNKEL (reference sequence). This CDR3 spans 14 amino acids.

This clone is a singleton in its sample. V gene TRBV5-1 combines with J gene TRBJ2-1, with D uncertain. V lost 2 bases, J lost 4 bases, and 13 bases lay in between. Germline CDR1 is SGHRS and CDR2 is YFSETQ. The CDR3 contains 15 residues. CDR3 sequence reads: CASSFRPESYNEQFF. The CDR3 nucleotides are TGCGCCAGCAGCTTCAGGCCCGAGTCGTACAATGAGCAGTTCTTC.

The gene calls are TRBV3-1 (or the pseudogene TRBV3-2) and TRBJ2-3; 8 bases align to TRBD1. The V gene end was trimmed by 5 bases and the J gene end by 1 base; junction bases not matched to a gene: 5. The CDR3 totals 15 residues. Germline V gives CDR1 LGHDT, CDR2 YNNKEL (reference sequence). This CDR3 reads CASSKQGARTDTQYF. The CDR3 nucleotides read TGTGCCAGCAGCAAGCAGGGGGCTCGCACAGATACGCAGTATTTT.

The rearrangement links TRBV5-4 to TRBJ2-3, with D perhaps matching TRBD2 (5 bases). Trimming took 3 bases from V and 0 from J, leaving 14 bases between them. The V gene's germline CDR1 is SGHNT and CDR2 YYREEE (reference sequence). This CDR3 is 16 amino acids long. The CDR3 nucleotides are TGTGCCAGCAGCTCCATCGGGGTCCTTAGCACAGATACGCAGTATTTT. The encoded protein is CASSSIGVLSTDTQYF.

The chain is built from TRBV6-5 and TRBJ1-1; a weak D match, TRBD1 (6 bases). V lost 1 base and J lost 3, with 15 bases in between. This CDR3 has 16 amino acids. Per germline, CDR1 MNHEY and CDR2 SVGAGI. In DNA form, the CDR3 reads TGTGCCAGCAGTTACTTATTTCGGGGGGCGGACACTGAAGCTTTCTTT. Translated, it gives CASSYLFRGADTEAFF.

The rearrangement uses TRBV3-1 (or the pseudogene TRBV3-2) and TRBJ2-3; D not resolved. CDR1 and CDR2 from the germline V gene are LGHDT and YNNKEL (reference sequence). Trimming left V 2 bases short and J 0 bases short, with 6 bases between. The CDR3 consists of 14 residues. The CDR3 protein is CASSQSRSTDTQYF. The CDR3 DNA is TGTGCCAGCAGCCAATCCAGGAGCACAGATACGCAGTATTTT.

This clone was found once. The rearrangement uses TRBV27 and TRBJ1-1, with 7 bases that match TRBD1. The germline V gene encodes CDR1 MNHEY and CDR2 SMNVEV (reference sequence). The CDR3 runs to 15 residues. V lost 6 bases, J lost 0 bases, and 7 bases stayed unmatched. The CDR3 DNA sequence: TGTGCCAGCAGGAGAAACAGGGGACTGAACACTGAAGCTTTCTTT. It specifies CASRRNRGLNTEAFF.

This chain connects TRBV9 to TRBJ1-2, with 9 bases that match TRBD1. The CDR3 loop spans 16 amino acids. V lost 2 bases, J lost 4 bases, and 9 bases stayed unmatched. CDR1 and CDR2 (germline): SGDLS, YYNGEE. The DNA for the CDR3 is TGTGCCAGCAGCGTGAACAGGGGGCCTACACCCTATGGCTACACCTTC. Protein product: CASSVNRGPTPYGYTF.

The J gene is TRBJ1-5, the V gene TRBV7-6; D is unclear. Trimming shortened V by 1 base and J by 0 bases, and 7 bases separated the two germline ends. The CDR3 is 15 amino acids. In germline, CDR1 is SGHVS, CDR2 FNYEAQ. CDR3 in amino acids: CASSLGPYSNQPQHF. The CDR3 nucleotides are TGTGCCAGCAGCTTAGGTCCCTATAGCAATCAGCCCCAGCATTTT.

The chain employs TRBV28 and TRBJ1-2; tentatively, D is TRBD1 (5 bases). From germline, CDR1 is MDHEN and CDR2 SYDVKM. V lost 3 bases and J lost 4, with 9 bases in between. This CDR3 region has 13 residues. The DNA for the CDR3 is TGTGCCAGCAGTTTTGGGGCGGCCTATGGCTACACCTTC. Amino acids: CASSFGAAYGYTF.

This chain links TRBV4-2 with TRBJ2-1; D possibly corresponds to TRBD2 (6 bases). V was trimmed by 1 base and J by 6 bases, leaving 19 bases between them. Germline-derived CDR1 and CDR2 are LGHNA and YNFKEQ. The CDR3 loop spans 17 amino acids. CDR3 bases: TGTGCCAGCAGCCAAGCTGGGGCAGGCGGGACCGGCAATGAGCAGTTCTTC. It codes for CASSQAGAGGTGNEQFF.

Here the CDR3 reads CASSQPDRAAMNTEAFF. The CDR3 DNA follows: TGCGCCAGCAGCCAACCCGACAGGGCCGCTATGAACACTGAAGCTTTCTTT. V usage is TRBV5-1 and J usage is TRBJ1-1, with 7 nucleotides matching TRBD1. The V and J ends lost 4 bases and 0 bases, in that order; junction bases with no gene match: 12. This CDR3 is built from 17 residues. CDR1 is SGHRS and CDR2 is YFSETQ in the germline V gene.

CDR3 bases: TGTGCCAGCAGCTTGAATAGCGGGGTCGCTCAGGATACGCAGTATTTT. Its translation: CASSLNSGVAQDTQYF. V gene TRBV7-2 combines with J gene TRBJ2-3; 8 bases match TRBD2. CDR1 and CDR2 from the germline V gene are SGHTA and FQGNSA. The CDR3 sequence is 16 residues long. With 3 bases clipped from V and 6 bases from J, the junction kept 11 bases outside the gene matches. The entire variable domain, with the rest obtained from reference TRBV7-2 and TRBJ2-3, is as follows: GAGVSQSPSNKVTEKGKDVELRCDPISGHTALYWYRQSLGQGLEFLIYFQGNSAPDKSGLPSDRFSAERTGGSVSTLTIQRTQQEDSAVYLCASSLNSGVAQDTQYFGPGTRLTVL.

The chain recombines TRBV29-1 with TRBJ2-1, with 11 bases matching TRBD2. The CDR3 has 14 residues. Germline CDR1 SQVTM, CDR2 ANQGSEA. J lost 12 bases, V lost 2 bases, and 9 bases had no gene match. The CDR3: CSVEPTSGATGQFF. The CDR3 DNA sequence: TGCAGCGTTGAACCGACTAGCGGGGCAACGGGGCAGTTCTTC.

The V and J genes are TRBV10-2 and TRBJ2-1, with TRBD1 identical over 8 bases. The CDR3 is made up of 12 amino acids. Germline CDR1 and CDR2: WSHSY and SAAADI. After removal of 7 bases from V and 6 bases from J, the junction contained 2 bases not matched to a gene. In DNA form, the CDR3 reads TGCGCCAGCACAGACAGGGGCAATGAGCAGTTCTTC. Amino acids: CASTDRGNEQFF.

The genes are TRBV13 and TRBJ2-3; TRBD2 matches 10 bases. CDR1 PRHDT and CDR2 FYEKMQ come from the germline V gene (reference sequence). The CDR3 spans 14 residues. V was pared by 5 bases and J by 6 bases, with 5 bases of the junction left unmatched. Here the CDR3 reads CASSPSGSGDTQYF. The DNA for the CDR3 is TGTGCCAGCAGCCCTAGCGGGAGTGGGGATACGCAGTATTTT.

The gene calls are TRBV3-1 (or the pseudogene TRBV3-2) and TRBJ2-1, with TRBD2 matching 13 bases. Germline loops: CDR1 LGHDT, CDR2 YNNKEL (reference sequence). This CDR3 has 15 residues. V shed 4 bases and J 6 bases; nucleotides not matched to a gene: 3. The DNA of the CDR3 is TGTGCCAGCAGCCTACTAGCGGGAGGGGGCAATGAGCAGTTCTTC. The encoded protein is CASSLLAGGGNEQFF.

This clone appeared once. The gene calls are TRBV7-3 and TRBJ2-5; 9 positions agree with TRBD2. Germline lookup yields CDR1 SGHTA and CDR2 FQGTGA. V shed 2 bases, J shed 5 bases, and the junction held 6 bases outside the gene matches. CDR3 size: 15 residues. CDR3: CASSLRGRAGETQYF. CDR3 nucleotide sequence: TGTGCCAGCAGCTTACGCGGGAGGGCCGGGGAGACCCAGTACTTC.

This chain links TRBV11-2 with TRBJ2-7; 12 nucleotides align to TRBD2. Per germline, CDR1 SGHAT and CDR2 FQNNGV. The CDR3 totals 15 residues. After removal of 6 bases from V and 3 bases from J, the junction contained 6 bases not matched to a gene. The CDR3 reads CASSHRTSGIYEQYV. The CDR3 DNA sequence: TGTGCCAGCAGTCACCGGACTAGCGGGATCTACGAGCAGTACGTC.

This clone turned up a few times. The gene calls are TRBV27 and TRBJ2-7, with a tentative D call TRBD2 (6 bases). The CDR3 is 14 residues long. V lost 5 bases and J lost 2, with 13 bases in between. Germline CDR1 reads MNHEY; CDR2 reads SMNVEV (reference sequence). The CDR3: CASSPGGPAYEQYV. The CDR3 DNA is TGTGCCAGCAGTCCCGGGGGACCTGCCTACGAGCAGTACGTC.